Listed below are T cell receptor beta chains from one sample, sequenced in a study of regulatory T cells in long-lasting Graves disease. Using its own MiXCR run on the multiplex PCR reads, TCRdb lists one record per CDR3 protein. The top ten clones hold more than 6% of a sample with over 450,000 distinct CDR3 sequences, 20% to 25% of them seen once. The sequenced sample was peripheral blood mononuclear cells (PBMCs), obtained when the disease was refractory, from a patient treated with antithyroid drugs. All receptors derive from a female donor with Graves disease. CDR3s include the opening cysteine and the closing phenylalanine or tryptophan. D genes are given only for firm matches. Expanded clones get a size class; other rows say once, few or many, or leave the size out.

TRBV20-1	TRBJ2-7	many	TRBD2	CSVKREGYEQYF	TGCAGTGTTAAGCGGGAGGGCTACGAGCAGTACTTC
TRBV7-9	TRBJ2-1	-	TRBD2	CASSLAAGAPDEQFF	TGTGCCAGCAGCTTAGCAGCGGGGGCCCCAGATGAGCAGTTCTTC
TRBV4-1	TRBJ1-2	-	-	CASSHGRETNYGYTF	TGCGCCAGCAGCCACGGGAGAGAAACTAACTATGGCTACACCTTC
TRBV6-1	TRBJ1-1	many	-	CASSPSFLAVGRADTEAFF	TGTGCCAGCAGCCCAAGTTTTCTTGCTGTGGGCAGGGCCGACACTGAAGCTTTCTTT
TRBV6-2/TRBV6-3	TRBJ1-6	few	-	CASTPLGRTNSPLHF	TGTGCCAGCACCCCTCTGGGACGGACTAATTCACCCCTCCACTTT
TRBV11-2	TRBJ2-7	few	TRBD2	CASSHERESFYEQYF	TGTGCCAGCAGCCACGAGCGGGAATCTTTTTACGAGCAGTACTTC
TRBV6-9	TRBJ2-5	many	-	CASSYQWWQETQYF	TGTGCCAGCAGTTACCAGTGGTGGCAAGAGACCCAGTACTTC
TRBV7-9	TRBJ2-7	many	-	CASSLEESYEQYF	TGTGCCAGCAGCTTAGAGGAGTCCTACGAGCAGTACTTC
TRBV2	TRBJ2-1	-	TRBD2	CASRPLLAAEQFF	TGTGCCAGCAGACCCCTCCTAGCGGCTGAGCAGTTCTTC
TRBV11-2	TRBJ2-5	many	-	CASSPLGAGLQETQYF	TGTGCCAGCAGCCCTTTGGGAGCGGGCCTTCAAGAGACCCAGTACTTC
TRBV10-3	TRBJ2-5	many	-	CAISESGGETQYF	TGTGCCATCAGTGAGTCGGGGGGTGAGACCCAGTACTTC
TRBV28	TRBJ1-2	many	-	CASSEGGAGNYGYTF	TGTGCCAGCAGCGAGGGGGGCGCCGGGAACTATGGCTACACCTTC
TRBV7-2	TRBJ2-7	many	TRBD2	CASSLLAASDEQYF	TGTGCCAGCAGCTTACTAGCGGCATCGGACGAGCAGTACTTC
TRBV7-9	TRBJ1-2	-	-	CASSKSDSPDWYTF	TGTGCCAGCAGCAAATCGGACTCGCCCGATTGGTACACCTTC
TRBV7-9	TRBJ1-5	many	-	CASSSPGGNQPQHF	TGTGCCAGCAGTTCTCCGGGTGGCAATCAGCCCCAGCATTTT
TRBV10-3	TRBJ2-7	many	TRBD2	CATCQAGSDYEQYF	TGTGCCACCTGTCAAGCGGGAAGCGACTACGAGCAGTACTTC
TRBV29-1	TRBJ2-2	-	TRBD1	CSVERHRGPNTGELFF	TGCAGCGTTGAAAGACACAGGGGCCCAAACACCGGGGAGCTGTTTTTT
TRBV20-1	TRBJ1-5	-	-	CSAQRRGASQPQHF	TGCAGTGCGCAACGGAGGGGGGCGTCCCAGCCCCAGCATTTT
TRBV4-2	TRBJ2-5	-	-	CASSQGADSTYQETQYF	TGTGCCAGCAGCCAAGGAGCCGACTCGACGTACCAAGAGACCCAGTACTTC
TRBV20-1	TRBJ2-7	many	TRBD2	CSARLAGGPYEQYF	TGCAGTGCTAGACTAGCGGGAGGGCCCTACGAGCAGTACTTC
TRBV27	TRBJ1-1	many	-	CASSFLGGLAEAFF	TGTGCCAGCAGTTTTTTAGGAGGGCTCGCTGAAGCTTTCTTT
TRBV6-5	TRBJ2-7	many	TRBD2	CASSLVGAGDYEQYF	TGTGCCAGCAGTTTGGTAGGAGCGGGAGACTACGAGCAGTACTTC
TRBV7-9	TRBJ2-1	-	TRBD2	CASSLEVAGGPYNEQFF	TGTGCCAGCAGCTTAGAGGTCGCGGGAGGCCCCTACAATGAGCAGTTCTTC
TRBV29-1	TRBJ2-1	-	TRBD2	CSLWASGSGSEQFF	TGCAGCCTTTGGGCTAGCGGGAGCGGGAGTGAGCAGTTCTTC
TRBV20-1	TRBJ2-1	-	TRBD2	CSASGRAGTYNEQFF	TGCAGTGCTAGCGGGAGGGCCGGGACCTACAATGAGCAGTTCTTC
TRBV28	TRBJ1-6	many	-	CATKWGTTTVNSPLHF	TGTGCCACCAAGTGGGGGACTACCACCGTTAATTCACCCCTCCACTTT
TRBV12-3/TRBV12-4	TRBJ2-7	few	TRBD1	CASSTSTPGQGFHEQYF	TGTGCCAGCAGTACATCAACCCCGGGACAGGGGTTCCACGAGCAGTACTTC
TRBV3-1	TRBJ1-1	few	-	CASSQGGTDSWATEAFF	TGTGCCAGCAGCCAAGGAGGGACGGACTCTTGGGCCACTGAAGCTTTCTTT
TRBV9	TRBJ2-2	-	-	CASSPPPGGLANTGELFF	TGTGCCAGCAGCCCACCCCCTGGCGGCCTAGCGAACACCGGGGAGCTGTTTTTT
TRBV6-1	TRBJ1-1	many	-	CASSDKTINTEAFF	TGTGCCAGCAGTGACAAGACCATCAACACTGAAGCTTTCTTT
TRBV5-1	TRBJ2-7	many	-	CASSLLIFEGGEQYF	TGCGCCAGCAGCCTACTAATCTTCGAGGGGGGCGAGCAGTACTTC
TRBV2	TRBJ2-6	-	-	CASSQEGFSGANVLTF	TGTGCCAGCTCACAGGAGGGGTTCTCTGGGGCCAACGTCCTGACTTTC
TRBV7-9	TRBJ2-7	few	TRBD1	CASSLPGGSHYEQYF	TGTGCCAGCAGCTTACCAGGGGGCTCCCACTACGAGCAGTACTTC
TRBV6-1	TRBJ2-7	many	-	CASTQDYYEQYF	TGTGCCAGCACACAGGATTACTACGAGCAGTACTTC
TRBV28	TRBJ1-5	many	-	CASSLYSHSNQPQHF	TGTGCCAGCAGTTTATACAGCCATAGCAATCAGCCCCAGCATTTT
TRBV29-1	TRBJ1-2	-	TRBD1	CSVDRDRTNYGYTF	TGCAGCGTTGACCGGGACAGGACTAACTATGGCTACACCTTC
TRBV27	TRBJ1-2	few	-	CASSLSTHYGYTF	TGTGCCAGCAGTTTATCCACACACTATGGCTACACCTTC
TRBV7-2	TRBJ1-4	-	TRBD1	CASSLWDRPTNEKLFF	TGTGCCAGCAGCTTATGGGACAGGCCAACTAATGAAAAACTGTTTTTT
TRBV7-9	TRBJ1-2	few	TRBD1	CASSLGVAGGYGYTF	TGCGCCAGCAGCTTAGGAGTGGCAGGGGGCTATGGCTACACCTTC
TRBV12-5	TRBJ1-2	many	TRBD1	CASGLGQGTLYGYTF	TGTGCTAGTGGTTTGGGACAGGGAACCCTCTATGGCTACACCTTC
TRBV2	TRBJ2-5	-	-	CASSLGESRETQYF	TGTGCCAGCAGTCTGGGGGAGTCTCGAGAGACCCAGTACTTC
TRBV3-1	TRBJ1-1	-	-	CASSRSIGFGPNEAFF	TGTGCCAGCAGCCGATCCATAGGATTCGGCCCGAATGAAGCTTTCTTT
TRBV7-3	TRBJ1-6	-	-	CASSNAPGEWSSPLHF	TGTGCCAGCAGCAATGCCCCAGGGGAATGGTCTTCACCCCTCCACTTT
TRBV3-1	TRBJ1-6	few	-	CASSPPGYQNSPLHF	TGTGCCAGCAGCCCACCGGGCTACCAAAATTCACCCCTCCACTTT
TRBV6-2/TRBV6-3	TRBJ2-2	-	-	CASSYSGSLNTGELFF	TGTGCCAGCAGTTACTCTGGCTCCTTAAACACCGGGGAGCTGTTTTTT
TRBV6-1	TRBJ1-1	many	-	CASSPTRMPDTEAFF	TGTGCCAGCAGTCCCACCAGGATGCCCGACACTGAAGCTTTCTTT
TRBV7-2	TRBJ1-6	many	TRBD1	CASSLVGQGASPLHF	TGTGCCAGCAGCTTAGTCGGACAGGGAGCTTCACCCCTCCACTTT
TRBV9	TRBJ1-1	few	-	CASSVESGMNTEAFF	TGTGCCAGCAGCGTAGAGTCAGGAATGAACACTGAAGCTTTCTTT
TRBV2	TRBJ1-5	many	-	CASSEARENQPQHF	TGTGCCAGCAGTGAGGCGCGGGAAAATCAGCCCCAGCATTTT
TRBV5-1	TRBJ2-1	-	TRBD1	CASSMTGGDYNEQFF	TGCGCCAGCAGCATGACAGGGGGGGATTACAATGAGCAGTTCTTC
TRBV11-2	TRBJ1-2	many	-	CASSDGRLLYGYTF	TGTGCCAGCAGCGACGGAAGGCTCCTCTATGGCTACACCTTC
TRBV6-2/TRBV6-3	TRBJ1-3	few	-	CASSEVGDSGNTIYF	TGTGCCAGCAGTGAAGTCGGCGACTCTGGAAACACCATATATTTT
TRBV7-3	TRBJ2-7	few	-	CASSPDRTYEQYF	TGTGCCAGCAGCCCGGACAGAACCTACGAGCAGTACTTC